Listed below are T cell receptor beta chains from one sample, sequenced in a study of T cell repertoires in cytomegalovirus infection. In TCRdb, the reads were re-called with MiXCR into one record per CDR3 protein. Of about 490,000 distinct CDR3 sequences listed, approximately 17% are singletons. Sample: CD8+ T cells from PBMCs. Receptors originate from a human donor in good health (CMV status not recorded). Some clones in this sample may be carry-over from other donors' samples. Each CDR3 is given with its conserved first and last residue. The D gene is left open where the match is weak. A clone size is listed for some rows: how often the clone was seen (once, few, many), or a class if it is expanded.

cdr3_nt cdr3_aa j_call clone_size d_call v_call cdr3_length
TGTGCCAGCAGCCCGGGGACCCTGGGCACTGAAGCTTTCTTT CASSPGTLGTEAFF TRBJ1-1 many . TRBV7-3 14
TGTGCCAGCAGCCTAGACCCGGGGCTAGCGGGTTACCAAGAGACCCAGTACTTC CASSLDPGLAGYQETQYF TRBJ2-5 many TRBD2 TRBV7-9 18
TGTGCCATCAGTGATCCGAGCAGGGCAGATACGCAGTATTTT CAISDPSRADTQYF TRBJ2-3 many . TRBV10-3 14
TGTGCCAGCAGTCCCGGGACTAGCGGGAGGAATGAGCAGTTCTTC CASSPGTSGRNEQFF TRBJ2-1 many TRBD2 TRBV27 15
TGTGCCAGCAGCGAGTTAACTAGCGGGACAAGCACAGATACGCAGTATTTT CASSELTSGTSTDTQYF TRBJ2-3 many TRBD2 TRBV7-8 17
TGTGCCAGCACGCACGGGGCCGAGGGCGGGGAGCTGTTTTTT CASTHGAEGGELFF TRBJ2-2 . . TRBV6-5 14
TGTGCCAGCACGGGCCCTAACACCGGGGAGCTGTTTTTT CASTGPNTGELFF TRBJ2-2 many . TRBV12-3/TRBV12-4 13
TGTGCCTGGAGTTCTCTTGGGTGGGCCACTGAAGCTTTCTTT CAWSSLGWATEAFF TRBJ1-1 . . TRBV30 14
TGTGCCAGCAGTCCGCTTCCACCATACAGGGAAGGCAATCAGCCCCAGCATTTT CASSPLPPYREGNQPQHF TRBJ1-5 many . TRBV6-5 18
TGTGCCACCAGTGTGACTGACAACATAGAGACCCAGTACTTC CATSVTDNIETQYF TRBJ2-5 . . TRBV24-1 14
TGTGCCAGTAGTCTCCAGGAGGGCCCCTACAATGAGCAGTTCTTC CASSLQEGPYNEQFF TRBJ2-1 many . TRBV19 15
TGCAGTGCTAGAAACGGCTTTTGGGGCAACGAGCAGTACTTC CSARNGFWGNEQYF TRBJ2-7 few . TRBV20-1 14
TGTGCCAGTTCGCCAAGAAAATTACGGTACACCTTC CASSPRKLRYTF TRBJ1-2 few . TRBV28 12
TGTGCCAGCAGAAGGGTTTCGATCACTGAAGCTTTCTTT CASRRVSITEAFF TRBJ1-1 few . TRBV27 13
TGTGCCAGCAGCCCCTTACACCTCCGGGGGGAGACCCAGTACTTC CASSPLHLRGETQYF TRBJ2-5 many . TRBV7-6 15
TGTGCCAGCAGCTTACCGATGGCTTTGGCCAAAAACATTCAGTACTTC CASSLPMALAKNIQYF TRBJ2-4 many . TRBV7-8 16
TGTGCCAGCAGTGGAGGAGGTGGCGAGCAGTACTTC CASSGGGGEQYF TRBJ2-7 many . TRBV12-3/TRBV12-4 12
TGTGCCAGCAGTGAATTCAGGGCCCAAGAGACCCAGTACTTC CASSEFRAQETQYF TRBJ2-5 few . TRBV6-1 14
TGTGCCAGCAGTTACTACAGGGGGGACACTGAAGCTTTCTTT CASSYYRGDTEAFF TRBJ1-1 many TRBD1 TRBV6-5 14
TGTGCCAGCAGCTTTGCGGGCGGTGAGCAGTTCTTC CASSFAGGEQFF TRBJ2-1 . . TRBV11-3 12
TGTGCCAGCAGTTTGGGGGACAGGGTCGAAGCTTTCTTT CASSLGDRVEAFF TRBJ1-1 many TRBD1 TRBV27 13
TGTGCCAGCATCTCGGGACTAGTCTACAATGAGCAGTTCTTC CASISGLVYNEQFF TRBJ2-1 many TRBD2 TRBV27 14
TGTGCCACCCGAAGACGGAGCTCCTACGAGCAGTACTTC CATRRRSSYEQYF TRBJ2-7 many . TRBV28 13
TGTGCCAGCAGCACCGACCGCGGGGGCCGGTACAATGAGCAGTTCTTC CASSTDRGGRYNEQFF TRBJ2-1 few . TRBV11-2 16
TGTGCCACCAGCAGAGAGGGGGAAAAACTGTTTTTT CATSREGEKLFF TRBJ1-4 . . TRBV15 12
TGTGCCAGCGGGGACAGTACTGGCTACACCTTC CASGDSTGYTF TRBJ1-2 many TRBD1 TRBV7-9 11
TGCGCCAGCAGAGACAGGGTGTTCTCCTACGAGCAGTACTTC CASRDRVFSYEQYF TRBJ2-7 few TRBD1 TRBV10-2 14
TGCAGTGCTAGCTTTGGAAACACTGAAGCTTTCTTT CSASFGNTEAFF TRBJ1-1 few . TRBV20-1 12
TGTGCCAGCACCCAGAAGACAGGGTACGACTACGAGCAGTACTTC CASTQKTGYDYEQYF TRBJ2-7 . TRBD1 TRBV6-5 15
TGTGCCAGCAGTTACTCTAGGGTCCCCACAGATACGCAGTATTTT CASSYSRVPTDTQYF TRBJ2-3 many . TRBV6-5 15
TGTGCCAGCAGGCGGGCCTTGCTGAATACGCAGTATTTT CASRRALLNTQYF TRBJ2-3 . . TRBV27 13
TGTGCCAGCATAGTTGCCGATACGCAGTATTTT CASIVADTQYF TRBJ2-3 many . TRBV2 11
TGTGCCAGCAGCGCTTCAGACCGGGACAGATACTCTGGGGCCAACGTCCTGACTTTC CASSASDRDRYSGANVLTF TRBJ2-6 . TRBD1 TRBV5-5 19
TGTGCCAGCAGCCAGCGCGCAGGGGTAGCTTTCTTT CASSQRAGVAFF TRBJ1-1 many . TRBV11-2 12
TGTGCCAGCAGGAGACAGGGCCGCTTTGGAAATTCACCCCTCCACTTT CASRRQGRFGNSPLHF TRBJ1-6 . TRBD1 TRBV6-1 16
TGTGCCAGCAGCCCTCGCGACACCGGGGAGCTGTTTTTT CASSPRDTGELFF TRBJ2-2 . . TRBV4-2 13
TGTGCCAGCAGTTCGACTAGCGGGAGTAGTCGACACCCCTACGAGCAGTACTTC CASSSTSGSSRHPYEQYF TRBJ2-7 many TRBD2 TRBV12-3/TRBV12-4 18
TGTGCCAGCAGCTTGTCTAGCGCTCATGAGACCCAGTACTTC CASSLSSAHETQYF TRBJ2-5 . . TRBV11-3 14
TGTGCTAGTGCCCTGGACAGGGGACCCTACGAGCAGTACTTC CASALDRGPYEQYF TRBJ2-7 many TRBD1 TRBV12-5 14
TGTGCCAGCAGCTTAAATTTGGGCAGGTTGGTCGGGGATACGCAGTATTTT CASSLNLGRLVGDTQYF TRBJ2-3 many . TRBV7-6 17
TGTGCCAGCAGAGCTCGGAAGGGCTCTGGAAACACCATATATTTT CASRARKGSGNTIYF TRBJ1-3 many . TRBV2 15
TGCAGCGTTGAAGAGAGGGACAGGACCTCTGGGGCCAACGTCCTGACTTTC CSVEERDRTSGANVLTF TRBJ2-6 many TRBD1 TRBV29-1 17
TGTGCCACCAGTGATTTGCGGCAGACCTATGGCTACACCTTC CATSDLRQTYGYTF TRBJ1-2 . . TRBV24-1 14
TGTGCCAGCAGTTACTCGCAGCGGGAGGCCCCAGAGACCCAGTACTTC CASSYSQREAPETQYF TRBJ2-5 many TRBD2 TRBV6-5 16
TGTGCCAGCAGCTTAGGTACCTTCGAGCAGTACTTC CASSLGTFEQYF TRBJ2-7 . . TRBV11-2 12
TGTGCCAGCAGTTTAACAGGGGTCTCTGAAGCTTTCTTT CASSLTGVSEAFF TRBJ1-1 few TRBD1 TRBV12-3/TRBV12-4 13